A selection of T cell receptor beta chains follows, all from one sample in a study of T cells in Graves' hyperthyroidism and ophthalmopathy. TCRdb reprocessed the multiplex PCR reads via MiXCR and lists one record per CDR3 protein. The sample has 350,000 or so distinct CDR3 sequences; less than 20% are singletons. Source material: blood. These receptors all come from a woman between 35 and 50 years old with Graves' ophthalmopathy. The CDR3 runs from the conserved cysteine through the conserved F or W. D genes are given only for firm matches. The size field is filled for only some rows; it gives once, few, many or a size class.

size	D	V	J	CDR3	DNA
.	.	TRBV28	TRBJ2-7	CASSLFRRREQYF	TGTGCCAGCAGTTTATTTAGGCGGCGCGAGCAGTACTTC
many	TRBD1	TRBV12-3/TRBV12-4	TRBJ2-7	CASSLGTGGYEQYF	TGTGCCAGCAGTTTGGGGACAGGGGGCTACGAGCAGTACTTC
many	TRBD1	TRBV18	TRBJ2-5	CASSSSFDRGQETQYF	TGTGCCAGCTCGTCCAGTTTCGACAGGGGACAAGAGACCCAGTACTTC
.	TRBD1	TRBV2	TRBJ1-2	CASSESPDRDGYTF	TGTGCCAGCAGTGAATCGCCGGACAGGGATGGCTACACCTTC
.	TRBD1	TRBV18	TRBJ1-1	CASSRGGQGGSEAFF	TGTGCCAGCTCACGAGGGGGACAGGGGGGCTCTGAAGCTTTCTTT
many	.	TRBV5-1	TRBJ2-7	CASSPGVGEYEQYF	TGCGCCAGCAGCCCCGGGGTCGGGGAATACGAGCAGTACTTC
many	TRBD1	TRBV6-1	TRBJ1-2	CASSEVWTGDRGYGYTF	TGTGCCAGCAGTGAAGTGTGGACAGGGGATCGTGGCTATGGCTACACCTTC
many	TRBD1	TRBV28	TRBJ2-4	CASSLYGTGNRVKNIQYF	TGTGCCAGCAGTTTATATGGGACAGGAAATAGGGTCAAAAACATTCAGTACTTC
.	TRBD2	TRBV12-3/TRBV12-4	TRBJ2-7	CASSLTSGGAYYEQYF	TGTGCCAGCAGTTTAACTAGCGGGGGTGCCTACTACGAGCAGTACTTC
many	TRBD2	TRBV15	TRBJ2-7	CATSREREGLYEQYF	TGTGCCACCAGCAGGGAGCGGGAGGGCCTCTACGAGCAGTACTTC
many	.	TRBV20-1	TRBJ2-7	CIARDSQSYEQYF	TGCATTGCTCGGGACTCACAATCCTACGAGCAGTACTTC
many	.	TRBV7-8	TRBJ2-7	CASSLAQTYEQYF	TGTGCCAGCAGCTTAGCGCAGACCTACGAGCAGTACTTC
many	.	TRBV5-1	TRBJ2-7	CASSPDRRFKEQYF	TGCGCCAGCAGCCCCGACAGACGATTTAAAGAGCAGTACTTC
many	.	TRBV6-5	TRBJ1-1	CASSYPGQNTEAFF	TGTGCCAGCAGTTATCCTGGACAGAACACTGAAGCTTTCTTT
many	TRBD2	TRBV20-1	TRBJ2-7	CSASSRTSGRRQYF	TGCAGTGCTAGTTCGCGGACTAGCGGGAGACGGCAGTACTTC
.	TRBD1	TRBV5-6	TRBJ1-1	CASSPGQGRYAAFF	TGTGCCAGCAGCCCGGGACAGGGGAGGTACGCGGCTTTCTTT
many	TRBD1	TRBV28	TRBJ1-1	CASSLNRGSLNTEAFF	TGTGCCAGCAGTTTAAACAGGGGATCTCTGAACACTGAAGCTTTCTTT
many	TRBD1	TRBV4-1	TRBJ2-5	CASSQRQGAFETQYF	TGCGCCAGCAGCCAAAGACAGGGGGCGTTTGAGACCCAGTACTTC
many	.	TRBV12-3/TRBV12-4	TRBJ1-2	CASSRIGDGYTF	TGTGCCAGTTCCAGGATTGGGGATGGCTACACCTTC
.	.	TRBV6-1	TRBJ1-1	CASSEKARRNTEAFF	TGTGCCAGCAGTGAAAAAGCTAGGAGGAACACTGAAGCTTTCTTT
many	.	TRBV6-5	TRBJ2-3	CASSSRGYTDTQYF	TGTGCCAGCAGTTCCAGGGGCTACACAGATACGCAGTATTTT
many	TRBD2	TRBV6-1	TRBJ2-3	CASTNGGARNTQYF	TGTGCCAGCACCAACGGGGGGGCGCGCAATACGCAGTATTTT
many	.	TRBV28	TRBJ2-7	CASSTPGGQISYEQYF	TGTGCCAGCAGTACGCCTGGGGGACAAATCTCCTACGAGCAGTACTTC
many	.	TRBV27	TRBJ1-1	CASSLGGIGGTEAFF	TGTGCCAGCAGTTTGGGAGGAATAGGTGGAACTGAAGCTTTCTTT
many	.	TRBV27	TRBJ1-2	CASTTGTAIGYTF	TGTGCCAGCACTACCGGGACGGCAATAGGCTACACCTTC
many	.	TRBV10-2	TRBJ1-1	CASSGTGSLNTEAFF	TGCGCCAGCAGCGGAACTGGATCATTGAACACTGAAGCTTTCTTT
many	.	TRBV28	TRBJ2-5	CATGRPLYQETQYF	TGTGCCACCGGGAGACCCTTGTACCAAGAGACCCAGTACTTC
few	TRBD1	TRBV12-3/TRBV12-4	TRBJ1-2	CASSLRGQDIQANYGYTF	TGTGCCAGCAGTTTAAGGGGACAGGACATCCAGGCTAACTATGGCTACACCTTC
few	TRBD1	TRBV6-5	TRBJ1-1	CASSSKGQIMNTEAFF	TGTGCCAGCAGTTCAAAGGGACAGATAATGAACACTGAAGCTTTCTTT
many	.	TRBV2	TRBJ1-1	CASSRKTEAFF	TGTGCCAGCAGTAGGAAGACTGAAGCTTTCTTT